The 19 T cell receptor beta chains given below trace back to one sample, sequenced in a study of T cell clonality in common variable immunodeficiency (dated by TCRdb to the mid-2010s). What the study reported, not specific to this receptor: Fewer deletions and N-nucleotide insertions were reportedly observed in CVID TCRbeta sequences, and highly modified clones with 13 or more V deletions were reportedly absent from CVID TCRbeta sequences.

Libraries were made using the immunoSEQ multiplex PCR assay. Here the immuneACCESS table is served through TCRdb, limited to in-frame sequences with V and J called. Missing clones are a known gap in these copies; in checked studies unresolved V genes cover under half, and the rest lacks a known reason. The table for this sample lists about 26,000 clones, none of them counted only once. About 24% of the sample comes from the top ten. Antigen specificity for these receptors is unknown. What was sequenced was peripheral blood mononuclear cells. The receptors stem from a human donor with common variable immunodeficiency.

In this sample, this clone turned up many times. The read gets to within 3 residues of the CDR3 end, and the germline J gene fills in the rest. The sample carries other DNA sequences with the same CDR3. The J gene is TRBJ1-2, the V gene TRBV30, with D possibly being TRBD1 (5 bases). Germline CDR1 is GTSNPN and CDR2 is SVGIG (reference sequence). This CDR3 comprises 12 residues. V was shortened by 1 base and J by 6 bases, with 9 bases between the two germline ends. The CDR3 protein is CAWSGGVDGYTF. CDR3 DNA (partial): TGTGCCTGGAGTGGGGGCGTCGATGGC.

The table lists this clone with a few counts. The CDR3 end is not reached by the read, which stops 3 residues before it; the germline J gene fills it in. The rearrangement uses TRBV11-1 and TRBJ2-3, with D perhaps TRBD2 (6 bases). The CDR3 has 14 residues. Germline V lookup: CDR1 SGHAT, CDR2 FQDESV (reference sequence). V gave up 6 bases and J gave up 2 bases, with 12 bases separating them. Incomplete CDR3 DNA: TGTGCCAGCAGGCGAGCGGGCCTCACAGATACG. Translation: CASRRAGLTDT. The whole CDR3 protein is CASRRAGLTDTQYF. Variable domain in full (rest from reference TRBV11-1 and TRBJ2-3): EAEVAQSPRYKITEKSQAVAFWCDPISGHATLYWYRQILGQGPELLVQFQDESVVDDSQLPKDRFSAERLKGVDSTLKIQPAELGDSAMYLCASRRAGLTDTQYFGPGTRLTVL.

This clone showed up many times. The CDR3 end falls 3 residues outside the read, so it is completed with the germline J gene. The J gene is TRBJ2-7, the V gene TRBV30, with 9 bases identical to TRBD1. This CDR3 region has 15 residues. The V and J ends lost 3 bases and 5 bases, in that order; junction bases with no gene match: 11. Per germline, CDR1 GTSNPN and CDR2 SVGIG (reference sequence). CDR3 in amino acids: CAWRRRQGGFHEQYF. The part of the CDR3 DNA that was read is TGTGCCTGGAGGAGACGACAGGGGGGTTTCCACGAG. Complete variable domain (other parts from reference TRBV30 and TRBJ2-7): SQTIHQWPATLVQPVGSPLSLECTVEGTSNPNLYWYRQAAGRGLQLLFYSVGIGQISSEVPQNLSASRPQDRQFILSSKKLLLSDSGFYLCAWRRRQGGFHEQYFGPGTRLTVT.

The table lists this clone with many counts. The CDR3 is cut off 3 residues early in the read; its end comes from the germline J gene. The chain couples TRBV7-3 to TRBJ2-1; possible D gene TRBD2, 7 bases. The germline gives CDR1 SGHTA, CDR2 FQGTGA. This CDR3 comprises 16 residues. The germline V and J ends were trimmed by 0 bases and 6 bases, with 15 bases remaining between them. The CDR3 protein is CASSLTPGLGGNEQFF. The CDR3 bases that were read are TGTGCCAGCAGCTTAACGCCCGGACTAGGGGGCAATGAG.

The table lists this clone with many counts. CDR3 DNA (partial): TGTGCCAGCAGTTACTCGACTAGCGGGGGGAGCTCCTACGAG. Translating gives CASSYSTSGGSSYE. The entire CDR3 protein is CASSYSTSGGSSYEQYF. The V call is TRBV6-2 or TRBV6-3, the J call TRBJ2-7, with 13 bases matching TRBD2. Read data end 3 residues before the CDR3 end; the end is taken from the germline J gene. The CDR3 runs to 17 residues. The germline CDR1 and CDR2 sequences are MNHEY and SVGEGT. V lost 0 bases to trimming and J lost 0 bases; unmatched junction nucleotides: 2.

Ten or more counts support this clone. The CDR3: CASGRGGAYEQYF. The DNA read from the CDR3 is TGTGCCAGCGGAAGAGGGGGGGCCTACGAG. The chain uses TRBV7-2 and TRBJ2-7; TRBD2 might be the D (7 bases). From the germline J gene comes the end of the CDR3, since the read stops 3 residues before it. Germline V CDR1 and CDR2: SGHTA, FQGNSA. Trimming took off 8 bases at V and 2 bases at J, with 13 bases between the two ends. The CDR3 has 13 residues.

The DNA read from the CDR3 is TGCAGTGCCCCGGATACTAGCGGGGTCCCAGATACG. Translation: CSAPDTSGVPDT. The complete CDR3 protein is CSAPDTSGVPDTQYF. This chain links TRBV20-1 with TRBJ2-3, with 10 bases matching TRBD2. The CDR3 end falls 3 residues outside the read, so it is completed with the germline J gene. The CDR3 is made up of 15 amino acids. In germline, CDR1 is DFQATT, CDR2 SNEGSKA (reference sequence). V dropped 6 bases and J dropped 4; count of bases not matched to a gene: 10.

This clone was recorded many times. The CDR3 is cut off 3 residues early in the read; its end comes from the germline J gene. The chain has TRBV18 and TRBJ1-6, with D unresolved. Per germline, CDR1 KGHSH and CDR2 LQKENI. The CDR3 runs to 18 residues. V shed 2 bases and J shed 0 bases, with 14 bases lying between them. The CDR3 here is CASSPMPQSSSYNSPLHF. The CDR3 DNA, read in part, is TGTGCCAGCTCACCAATGCCGCAGTCGAGCTCCTATAATTCACCC.

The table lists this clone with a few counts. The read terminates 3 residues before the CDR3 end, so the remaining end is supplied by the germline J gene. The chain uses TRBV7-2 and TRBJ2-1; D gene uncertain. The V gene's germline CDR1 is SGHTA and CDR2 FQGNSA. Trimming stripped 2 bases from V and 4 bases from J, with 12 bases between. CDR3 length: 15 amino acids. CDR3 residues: CASSLPQALYNEQFF. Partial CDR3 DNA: TGTGCCAGCAGCTTACCGCAGGCCTTATACAATGAG.

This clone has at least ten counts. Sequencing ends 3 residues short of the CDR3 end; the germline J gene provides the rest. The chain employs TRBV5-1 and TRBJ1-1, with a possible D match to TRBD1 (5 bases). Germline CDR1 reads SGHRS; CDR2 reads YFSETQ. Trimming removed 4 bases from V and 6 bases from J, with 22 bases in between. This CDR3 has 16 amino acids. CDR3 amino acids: CASSDDDRQLKAEAFF. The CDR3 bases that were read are TGCGCCAGCAGCGATGATGATCGACAGTTGAAGGCTGAA.

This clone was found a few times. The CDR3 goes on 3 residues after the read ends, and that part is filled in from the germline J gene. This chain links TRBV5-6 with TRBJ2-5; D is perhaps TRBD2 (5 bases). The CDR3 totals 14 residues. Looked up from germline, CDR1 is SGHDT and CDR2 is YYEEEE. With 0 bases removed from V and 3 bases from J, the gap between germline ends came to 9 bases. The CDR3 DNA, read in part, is TGTGCCAGCAGCTTGGCTGGACTTAAAGAGACC. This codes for CASSLAGLKET. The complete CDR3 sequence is CASSLAGLKETQYF.

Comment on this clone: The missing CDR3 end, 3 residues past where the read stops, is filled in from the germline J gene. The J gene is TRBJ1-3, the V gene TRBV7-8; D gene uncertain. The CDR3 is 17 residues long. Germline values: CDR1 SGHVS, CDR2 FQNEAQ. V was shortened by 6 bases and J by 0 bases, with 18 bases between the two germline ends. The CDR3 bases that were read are TGTGCCAGCAGTCAGCTTCCTTCAGGATACTCTGGAAACACC. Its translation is CASSQLPSGYSGNT. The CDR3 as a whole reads CASSQLPSGYSGNTIYF.

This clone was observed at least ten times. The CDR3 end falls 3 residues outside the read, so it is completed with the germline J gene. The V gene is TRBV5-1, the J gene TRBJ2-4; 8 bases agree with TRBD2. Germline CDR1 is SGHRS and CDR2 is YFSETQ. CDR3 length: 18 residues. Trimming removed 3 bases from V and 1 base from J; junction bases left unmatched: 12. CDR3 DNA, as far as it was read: TGCGCCAGCAGCTCTTACCAAAGCGGGAGTAAGGCCAAAAACATT. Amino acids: CASSSYQSGSKAKNI. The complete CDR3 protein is CASSSYQSGSKAKNIQYF.

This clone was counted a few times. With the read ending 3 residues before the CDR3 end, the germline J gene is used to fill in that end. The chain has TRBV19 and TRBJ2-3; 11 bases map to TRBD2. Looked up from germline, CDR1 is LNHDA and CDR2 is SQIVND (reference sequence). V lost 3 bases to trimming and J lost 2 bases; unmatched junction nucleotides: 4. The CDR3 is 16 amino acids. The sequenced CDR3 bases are TGTGCCAGTAGTATCGGGGGACTAGCGGCCACAGATACG. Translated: CASSIGGLAATDT. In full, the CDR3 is CASSIGGLAATDTQYF.

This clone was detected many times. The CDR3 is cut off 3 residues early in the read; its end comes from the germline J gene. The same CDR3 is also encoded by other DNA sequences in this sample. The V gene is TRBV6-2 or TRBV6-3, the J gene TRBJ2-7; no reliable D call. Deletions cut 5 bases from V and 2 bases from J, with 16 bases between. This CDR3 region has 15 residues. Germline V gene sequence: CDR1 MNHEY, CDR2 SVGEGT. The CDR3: CASSAETGGPYEQYF. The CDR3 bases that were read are TGTGCCAGCAGTGCCGAGACTGGTGGCCCCTACGAG.

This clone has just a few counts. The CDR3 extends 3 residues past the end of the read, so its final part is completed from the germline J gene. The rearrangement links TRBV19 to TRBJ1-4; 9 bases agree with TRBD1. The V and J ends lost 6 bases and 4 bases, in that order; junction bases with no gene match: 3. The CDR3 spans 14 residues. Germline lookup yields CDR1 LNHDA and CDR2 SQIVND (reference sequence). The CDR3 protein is CASSGTGLNEKLFF. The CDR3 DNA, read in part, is TGTGCCAGTAGCGGGACAGGGCTTAATGAAAAA.

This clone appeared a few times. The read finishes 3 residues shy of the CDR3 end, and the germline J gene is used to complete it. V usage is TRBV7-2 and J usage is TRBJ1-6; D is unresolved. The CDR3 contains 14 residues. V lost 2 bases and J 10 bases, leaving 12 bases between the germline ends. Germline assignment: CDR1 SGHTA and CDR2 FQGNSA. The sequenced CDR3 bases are TGTGCCAGCAGCTTACAGGTGGCCGAGTCACCC. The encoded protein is CASSLQVAESP. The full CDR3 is CASSLQVAESPLHF.

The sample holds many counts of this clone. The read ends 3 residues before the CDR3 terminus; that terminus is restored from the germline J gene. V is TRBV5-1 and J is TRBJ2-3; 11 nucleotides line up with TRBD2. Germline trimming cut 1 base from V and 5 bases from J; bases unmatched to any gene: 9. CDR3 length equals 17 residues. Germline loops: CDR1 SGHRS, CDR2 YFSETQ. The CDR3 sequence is CASSLLSSGRAQDTQYF. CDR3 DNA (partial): TGCGCCAGCAGCTTGCTTAGTAGCGGGAGGGCCCAAGATACG.

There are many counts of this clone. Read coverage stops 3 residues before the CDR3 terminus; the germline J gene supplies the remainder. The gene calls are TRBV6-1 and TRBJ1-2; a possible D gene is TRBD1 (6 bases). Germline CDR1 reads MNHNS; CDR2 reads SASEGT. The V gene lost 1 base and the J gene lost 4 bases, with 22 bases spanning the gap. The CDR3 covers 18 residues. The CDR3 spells CASSEEWHGQYNPYGYTF. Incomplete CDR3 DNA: TGTGCCAGCAGTGAAGAATGGCATGGACAGTATAATCCCTATGGC.